The 25 T cell receptor beta chains in this list originate from one sample, sequenced in a study of neurological immune-mediated disorders (dated by TCRdb to about 2019). Receptor libraries were prepared by 5' RACE. The sequencer was an Illumina HiSeq 2500. TCRdb itself trimmed the public reads at Q25 with fastp, ran MiXCR and retained productive beta chains. Each record represents a unique CDR3 protein, reported with the most common genes and DNA among its rows. The sample table lists approximately 37,000 distinct CDR3 sequences, less than 5% of them with a count of one. The top ten clonotypes cover around 2% of the sample. The material sequenced was PBMCs. These receptors all stem from a man aged 25-45 years with multiple sclerosis.

This clonotype was seen at least ten times. The chain joins TRBV12-3 or TRBV12-4 to TRBJ2-1, with TRBD2 identical over 7 bases. J lost 4 bases, V lost 3 bases, and 3 bases had no gene match. The CDR3 length is 14 residues. For the CDR3, the DNA is TGTGCCAGCAGTTTGCGGGAGACGTACAATGAGCAGTTCTTC. It specifies CASSLRETYNEQFF.

This clonotype has only a few counts. CDR3 in DNA: TGTGCCAGCAGCCCGCGGGACAGGGGGCGATCAGATACGCAGTATTTT. This gives the protein CASSPRDRGRSDTQYF. V gene TRBV7-2 combines with J gene TRBJ2-3; 12 positions match TRBD1. Germline V lookup: CDR1 SGHTA, CDR2 FQGNSA. The V gene end was trimmed by 5 bases and the J gene end by 4 bases; junction bases not matched to a gene: 7. CDR3 length equals 16 residues.

This clonotype was recorded a few times. This chain connects TRBV10-1 to TRBJ2-3, with 10 bases fitting TRBD1. CDR1 is WNHNN, CDR2 SYGVQD, per germline (reference sequence). The CDR3 runs to 16 residues. With 6 bases clipped from V and 6 bases from J, the junction kept 12 bases outside the gene matches. CDR3 in DNA: TGCGCCAGCAGCGGAGCCGGGACAGGGGCAGGGGATACGCAGTATTTT. It is translated as CASSGAGTGAGDTQYF.

On this clonotype: A much larger clonotype is one base distant, so this may be a read error. J is TRBJ2-3 and V is TRBV5-1, with D uncertain. V lost 2 bases and J 4 bases, leaving 5 bases between the germline ends. CDR3 length: 12 residues. Germline-derived CDR1 and CDR2 are SGHRS and YFSETQ. The CDR3 nucleotides are TGCGCCAGCAGCTTAAGCGCAGATACGCAGTATTTT. This translates into CASSLSADTQYF.

Ten or more counts support this clonotype. The rearrangement joins TRBV7-9 to TRBJ1-6; the D is unclear. The CDR3 spans 17 residues. The V gene lost 5 bases and the J gene lost 0 bases, with 14 bases spanning the gap. Germline loops: CDR1 SEHNR, CDR2 FQNEAQ (reference sequence). This CDR3 is CASSPPKGSSYNSPLHF. The CDR3 nucleotides read TGTGCCAGCAGCCCCCCGAAAGGGAGCTCCTATAATTCACCCCTCCACTTT.

This clonotype was counted ten times or more. The chain joins TRBV20-1 to TRBJ2-1; 10 nucleotides align to TRBD2. The CDR3 contains 14 residues. Germline values: CDR1 DFQATT, CDR2 SNEGSKA (reference sequence). The junction had 6 bases not matched to a gene; V was cut back by 5 bases and J by 5 bases. Here the CDR3 DNA reads TGCAGTGCTCTTACTAGCGGGGAAGACAATGAGCAGTTCTTC. Translating gives CSALTSGEDNEQFF.

This clonotype was counted many times. V gene TRBV7-2 combines with J gene TRBJ1-4; D is perhaps TRBD1 (5 bases). The germline V gene has CDR1 SGHTA and CDR2 FQGNSA. This CDR3 region has 15 residues. V was shortened by 5 bases and J by 4 bases, with 14 bases between the two germline ends. The CDR3 DNA reads TGTGCCAGCAGCCTGGGGGGGAGGGATAATGAAAAACTGTTTTTT. Translation: CASSLGGRDNEKLFF.

This clonotype was recorded at least ten times. This chain uses TRBV5-5 with TRBJ1-4; D is perhaps TRBD1 (5 bases). Per the germline V gene, CDR1 is SGHKS and CDR2 is YYEKEE (reference sequence). The CDR3 loop spans 15 amino acids. The V gene lost 2 bases and the J gene lost 2 bases, with 10 bases spanning the gap. The CDR3 DNA is TGTGCCAGCAGCTTCACTGGGGGTACTAATGAAAAACTGTTTTTT. Protein product: CASSFTGGTNEKLFF.

This clonotype was seen ten or more times. V usage is TRBV7-3 and J usage is TRBJ2-2; no clear D. The CDR3 is 13 amino acids. Trimming took 0 bases from V and 7 from J, leaving 6 bases between them. CDR1 is SGHTA and CDR2 is FQGTGA in the germline V gene. CDR3 protein: CASSLTERGELFF. For the CDR3, the DNA is TGTGCCAGCAGCTTAACAGAGCGCGGGGAGCTGTTTTTT.

This clonotype was detected many times. V and J are TRBV15 and TRBJ1-1; possible D gene TRBD1, 5 bases. V was shortened by 0 bases and J by 3 bases, with 11 bases between the two germline ends. CDR3 size: 15 residues. Germline CDR1 LNHNV, CDR2 YYDKDF (reference sequence). This chain's CDR3 is CATSRDRVGDTEAFF. DNA for the CDR3: TGTGCCACCAGCAGAGATCGAGTGGGGGACACTGAAGCTTTCTTT. Looking up the rest from reference TRBV15 and TRBJ1-1 gives the full variable domain: DAMVIQNPRYQVTQFGKPVTLSCSQTLNHNVMYWYQQKSSQAPKLLFHYYDKDFNNEADTPDNFQSRRPNTSFCFLDIRSPGLGDTAMYLCATSRDRVGDTEAFFGQGTRLTVV.

The chain carries TRBV20-1 and TRBJ2-1; D remains ambiguous. V lost 3 bases and J 10 bases, leaving 7 bases between the germline ends. From germline, CDR1 is DFQATT and CDR2 SNEGSKA (reference sequence). The CDR3 has 10 amino acids. CDR3 in amino acids: CSASFPEQFF. The DNA for the CDR3 is TGCAGTGCTAGTTTCCCGGAGCAGTTCTTC.

This clonotype came up many times. This chain uses TRBV6-5 with TRBJ2-1; tentative D call: TRBD2 (5 bases). CDR1 and CDR2 from the germline V gene are MNHEY and SVGAGI. Trimming stripped 0 bases from V and 5 bases from J, with 14 bases between. CDR3 length equals 16 residues. In DNA form, the CDR3 reads TGTGCCAGCAGTTACTCGGCTAGCTCGGTCCACAATGAGCAGTTCTTC. As protein: CASSYSASSVHNEQFF.

This clonotype came up many times. V usage is TRBV12-3 or TRBV12-4 and J usage is TRBJ1-4; no clear D gene. The CDR3 loop spans 14 amino acids. Trimming cost V 5 bases and J 8 bases, with 15 bases left between them. CDR3 nucleotide sequence: TGTGCCAGCAGTCAGACCTTACCCGCGGAAAAACTGTTTTTT. This codes for CASSQTLPAEKLFF.

This clonotype was counted at least ten times. The gene calls are TRBV20-1 and TRBJ1-2; the D is unclear. V dropped 6 bases and J dropped 4 bases, with 18 bases sitting between them. The germline V gene encodes CDR1 DFQATT and CDR2 SNEGSKA (reference sequence). The CDR3 contains 14 residues. CDR3 loop: CSAPRDGVLYGYTF. For the CDR3, the DNA is TGCAGTGCCCCAAGAGACGGGGTTCTCTATGGCTACACCTTC.

The sample holds many counts of this clonotype. The J gene is TRBJ2-2, the V gene TRBV7-8; D is uncertain. The V end was cut by 2 bases, the J end by 4 bases, with 8 bases between. The CDR3 is 14 residues long. Germline CDR1 is SGHVS and CDR2 is FQNEAQ. CDR3 nucleotide sequence: TGTGCCAGCAGCTTACGCACCGCCACCGGGGAGCTGTTTTTT. This translates into CASSLRTATGELFF.

Many counts were recorded for this clonotype. The chain links TRBV4-1 to TRBJ1-1; D unclear. V lost 1 base, J lost 0 bases, and 9 bases lay in between. From germline, CDR1 is MGHRA and CDR2 YSYEKL. The CDR3 spans 15 residues. CDR3 DNA sequence: TGCGCCAGCAGCCAAGCAACGGTGATGAACACTGAAGCTTTCTTT. Its translation is CASSQATVMNTEAFF.

This clonotype was seen repeatedly, ten times or more. V is TRBV11-3 and J is TRBJ2-2, with no clear D. Trimming left V 3 bases short and J 3 bases short, with 8 bases between. Germline CDR1 is SGHNT and CDR2 is YENEEA. The CDR3 extends over 14 amino acids. The CDR3 spells CASSFGLDTGELFF. DNA for the CDR3: TGTGCCAGCAGCTTCGGCTTGGACACCGGGGAGCTGTTTTTT.

This clonotype was recorded many times. The chain carries TRBV29-1 and TRBJ1-1; 11 nucleotides agree with TRBD1. Trimming removed 4 bases from V and 1 base from J; junction bases left unmatched: 5. This CDR3 spans 15 amino acids. The germline V gene encodes CDR1 SQVTM and CDR2 ANQGSEA. The CDR3 DNA sequence: TGCAGCGTTGGGACAGGGGGCACATCGAACACTGAAGCTTTCTTT. Its protein is CSVGTGGTSNTEAFF.

In its sample, this clonotype was seen a few times. The chain employs TRBV7-2 and TRBJ1-4; 9 positions match TRBD1. The CDR3 has 15 residues. CDR1 is SGHTA and CDR2 is FQGNSA in the germline V gene. J lost 8 bases, V lost 5 bases, and 9 bases had no gene match. For the CDR3, the DNA is TGTGCCAGCAGCCAGACCGGGACAGGGCAGGAAAAACTGTTTTTT. Translating it yields CASSQTGTGQEKLFF.

CDR3 sequence: CSATPGSTDTQYF. The CDR3 region has the DNA TGCAGTGCCACCCCGGGGTCCACAGATACGCAGTATTTT. This sequence joins TRBV20-1 and TRBJ2-3; maybe TRBD2 (5 bases). Trimming removed 6 bases at V and 2 bases at J, with 12 bases between. The CDR3 contains 13 residues. Looked up from germline, CDR1 is DFQATT and CDR2 is SNEGSKA (reference sequence).

This clonotype was recorded many times. The chain links TRBV20-1 to TRBJ2-5; D unclear. Germline CDR1 is DFQATT and CDR2 is SNEGSKA (reference sequence). The CDR3 has 15 residues. Trimming removed 0 bases from V and 2 bases from J, with 13 bases in between. CDR3 residues: CSARDGSGPQETQYF. In DNA, the CDR3 is TGCAGTGCTAGAGATGGGTCTGGCCCGCAAGAGACCCAGTACTTC.

This clonotype was counted at least ten times. The chain carries TRBV5-5 and TRBJ2-1; D may be TRBD2 (5 bases). The CDR3 is 14 amino acids. V lost 1 base, J lost 7 bases, and 12 bases lay in between. Germline values: CDR1 SGHKS, CDR2 YYEKEE (reference sequence). Written as DNA, the CDR3 is TGTGCCAGCAGCTTGCCCCACAGACTAAATGAGCAGTTCTTC. It codes for CASSLPHRLNEQFF.

Many counts were recorded for this clonotype. The J gene is TRBJ2-3, the V gene TRBV12-3 or TRBV12-4; no reliable D call. Trimming removed 3 bases from V and 2 bases from J, with 6 bases in between. CDR3 size: 13 residues. The CDR3 nucleotides read TGTGCCAGCAGTTTTAGGGTCACAGATACGCAGTATTTT. Protein sequence: CASSFRVTDTQYF.

The chain couples TRBV12-3 or TRBV12-4 to TRBJ2-5; D gene uncertain. This CDR3 spans 12 amino acids. V lost 2 bases and J lost 5, with 6 bases in between. In DNA, the CDR3 is TGTGCCAGCAGTTTACGGGCGGAGACCCAGTACTTC. This gives the protein CASSLRAETQYF.

This clonotype was counted many times. The rearrangement joins TRBV3-1 to TRBJ2-7; unclear D gene. V was clipped by 1 base and J by 2 bases, with 9 bases between them. Germline V CDR1 and CDR2: LGHDT, YNNKEL (reference sequence). CDR3 length equals 14 residues. In DNA form, the CDR3 reads TGTGCCAGCAGCCAAGGAGCCGGCACCTACGAGCAGTACTTC. Translation gives CASSQGAGTYEQYF.